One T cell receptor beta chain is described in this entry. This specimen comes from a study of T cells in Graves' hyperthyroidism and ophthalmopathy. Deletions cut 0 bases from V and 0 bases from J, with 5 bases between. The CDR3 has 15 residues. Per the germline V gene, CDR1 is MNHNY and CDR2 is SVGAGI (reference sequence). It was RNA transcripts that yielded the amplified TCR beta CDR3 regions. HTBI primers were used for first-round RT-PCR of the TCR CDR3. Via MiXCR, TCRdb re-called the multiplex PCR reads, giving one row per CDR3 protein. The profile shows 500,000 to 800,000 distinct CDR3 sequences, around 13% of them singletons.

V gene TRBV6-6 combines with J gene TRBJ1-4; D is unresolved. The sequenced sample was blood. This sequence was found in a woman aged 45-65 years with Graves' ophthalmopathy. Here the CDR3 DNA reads TGTGCCAGCAGTTACTCGGCTGCAACTAATGAAAAACTGTTTTTT. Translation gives CASSYSAATNEKLFF.